Presented here are 27 T cell receptor beta chains from one specimen sequenced in a study of cytomegalovirus exposure and HLA in healthy donors. TCRdb's table, derived via immunoSEQ multiplex PCR, lists solely in-frame clones and lacks some. The sample shows about 330,000 clones, 75% to 90% of them seen only once. Input material: PBMCs. Receptors were obtained from a woman between 18 and 29 years old in good health and CMV-seronegative.

The genes are TRBV7-9 and TRBJ2-1, with 11 positions matching TRBD2. This CDR3 has 15 amino acids. Losses at the gene ends were 6 bases for V and 7 bases for J; bases not matched to a gene: 8. Per germline, CDR1 SEHNR and CDR2 FQNEAQ (reference sequence). The CDR3 region has the DNA TGTGCCAGCAGTCGTACTAGCGGGAGTCTTAATGAGCAGTTCTTC. It encodes CASSRTSGSLNEQFF.

The J gene is TRBJ1-5, the V gene TRBV6-6; the match to TRBD1 covers 8 bases. V was pared by 4 bases and J by 9 bases, with 8 bases of the junction left unmatched. The CDR3 has 14 amino acids. CDR1 and CDR2 (germline): MNHNY, SVGAGI (reference sequence). CDR3 sequence (DNA): TGTGCCAGCAGTTTCGACGGACAGGGTGGGCCCCAGCATTTT. Its translation is CASSFDGQGGPQHF.

There are a few counts of this clone. The chain has TRBV11-1 and TRBJ2-2; TRBD1 aligns across 10 bases. CDR1 and CDR2 from the germline V gene are SGHAT and FQDESV (reference sequence). Germline trimming cut 5 bases from V and 7 bases from J; bases unmatched to any gene: 7. This CDR3 is built from 15 residues. CDR3 sequence (DNA): TGTGCCAGCAGCCGAGACAGGGGGCGCCTCGGGGAGCTGTTTTTT. This gives the protein CASSRDRGRLGELFF.

V usage is TRBV18 and J usage is TRBJ2-2; 11 bases fit TRBD2. Germline values: CDR1 KGHSH, CDR2 LQKENI. There are 16 residues in the CDR3. V shed 4 bases and J 1 base; nucleotides not matched to a gene: 2. The CDR3 reads CASSQTSGRNTGELFF. For the CDR3, the DNA is TGTGCCAGCTCACAAACTAGCGGGAGGAACACCGGGGAGCTGTTTTTT.

The V and J genes are TRBV7-8 and TRBJ1-1; weak D call: TRBD1 (5 bases). Trimming took off 5 bases at V and 3 bases at J, with 16 bases between the two ends. Germline CDR1 is SGHVS and CDR2 is FQNEAQ. The CDR3 is made up of 15 amino acids. The DNA for the CDR3 is TGTGCCAGCAGCCCAATGGGGCAGACTTACACTGAAGCTTTCTTT. Protein: CASSPMGQTYTEAFF.

The count of this clone is one. The chain uses TRBV27 and TRBJ2-1, with D perhaps matching TRBD2 (5 bases). With 2 bases removed from V and 7 bases from J, the gap between germline ends came to 12 bases. The CDR3 runs to 14 residues. Germline V gene data show CDR1 as MNHEY and CDR2 as SMNVEV (reference sequence). This chain's CDR3 is CASSLGEGWNEQFF. The CDR3 DNA sequence: TGTGCCAGCAGTTTAGGAGAGGGATGGAATGAGCAGTTCTTC.

The V gene is TRBV28, the J gene TRBJ2-7; 9 bases match TRBD1. V lost 3 bases to trimming and J lost 4 bases; unmatched junction nucleotides: 7. Germline V gene data show CDR1 as MDHEN and CDR2 as SYDVKM. The CDR3 sequence is 15 residues long. The CDR3 loop reads CASSLLTGGSYEQYF. The DNA for the CDR3 is TGTGCCAGCAGTTTGTTGACAGGGGGATCGTACGAGCAGTACTTC.

V is TRBV6-5 and J is TRBJ2-5, with TRBD2 matching 8 bases. Germline V gives CDR1 MNHEY, CDR2 SVGAGI. J was trimmed by 5 bases and V by 4 bases; bases with no gene match: 9. The CDR3 is made up of 15 amino acids. This CDR3 is CASSSSGTRQETQYF. CDR3 bases: TGTGCCAGCAGTTCCAGTGGGACTAGACAGGAGACCCAGTACTTC.

The chain has TRBV6-5 and TRBJ2-4, with a possible D match to TRBD2 (5 bases). The CDR3 extends over 15 amino acids. V was shortened by 6 bases and J by 6 bases, with 18 bases between the two germline ends. From germline, CDR1 is MNHEY and CDR2 SVGAGI. This CDR3 is CASRPSVVGRNIQYF. CDR3 in DNA: TGTGCCAGCAGACCCTCCGTGGTAGGGAGAAACATTCAGTACTTC.

This clone was found once. This chain connects TRBV10-3 to TRBJ2-1; tentatively, D is TRBD1 (6 bases). Germline V gives CDR1 ENHRY, CDR2 SYGVKD. The CDR3 length is 11 residues. With 6 bases removed from V and 10 bases from J, the gap between germline ends came to 10 bases. Here the CDR3 DNA reads TGTGCCATCAGCGGACAGTCGGAGCAGTTCTTC. This encodes CAISGQSEQFF.

Turning to this clone: At one end the junction does not follow the germline gene, possibly because of a read error. The genes are TRBV6-1 and TRBJ1-5; 7 nucleotides align to TRBD1. CDR3 length: 15 residues. CDR1 is MNHNS and CDR2 is SASEGT in the germline V gene. CDR3 coding DNA: TGTGCCAGCATTAGGGGGGACAGTAGCACTCAGCCCCAGCATTTT. As protein: CASIRGDSSTQPQHF.

V usage is TRBV19 and J usage is TRBJ1-5, with 8 bases matching TRBD1. The V and J ends lost 7 bases and 0 bases, in that order; junction bases with no gene match: 5. The germline V gene encodes CDR1 LNHDA and CDR2 SQIVND (reference sequence). The CDR3 consists of 15 residues. CDR3 sequence: CASTDRGFSNQPQHF. For the CDR3, the DNA is TGTGCCAGTACTGACAGGGGTTTTAGCAATCAGCCCCAGCATTTT.

The chain has TRBV28 and TRBJ2-7; D ambiguous. Between the trimmed V and J ends, which lost 4 bases and 7 bases, there was a span of 17 bases. This CDR3 has 14 amino acids. The germline V gene has CDR1 MDHEN and CDR2 SYDVKM. The CDR3 loop is CASSSPERPLEQYF. The CDR3, as DNA: TGTGCCAGCAGTTCCCCAGAGCGTCCACTGGAGCAGTACTTC.

This chain links TRBV9 with TRBJ2-1, with D perhaps matching TRBD2 (6 bases). V lost 0 bases, J lost 8 bases, and 15 bases lay in between. Per the germline V gene, CDR1 is SGDLS and CDR2 is YYNGEE. The CDR3 totals 15 residues. In nucleotides, the CDR3 is TGTGCCAGCAGCGTAGCTGGGACTCAGCTTGATGAGCAGTTCTTC. This sequence encodes CASSVAGTQLDEQFF.

This chain joins TRBV7-8 and TRBJ1-3, with D unclear. The V gene lost 8 bases and the J gene lost 4 bases, with 9 bases spanning the gap. This CDR3 has 12 amino acids. CDR1 SGHVS and CDR2 FQNEAQ come from the germline V gene. This CDR3 is CASGLSGNTIYF. Here the CDR3 DNA reads TGTGCCAGCGGACTATCCGGAAACACCATATATTTT.

The chain links TRBV15 to TRBJ2-7, with D maybe TRBD2 (5 bases). Germline loops: CDR1 LNHNV, CDR2 YYDKDF (reference sequence). The V and J ends lost 4 bases and 3 bases respectively, with 19 bases between them. CDR3 length equals 16 residues. CDR3 nucleotide sequence: TGTGCCACCAGCAAGTCAGTAACGTGGGAGAACTACGAGCAGTACTTC. As protein: CATSKSVTWENYEQYF.

The gene calls are TRBV4-2 and TRBJ2-7, with 9 bases that match TRBD1. Germline assignment: CDR1 LGHNA and CDR2 YNFKEQ. The CDR3 contains 16 residues. After removal of 0 bases from V and 4 bases from J, the junction contained 7 bases not matched to a gene. CDR3 nucleotide sequence: TGTGCCAGCAGCCAAGACGAGGGACAGGGTTCGTACGAGCAGTACTTC. Translated: CASSQDEGQGSYEQYF.

In DNA form, the CDR3 reads TGTGCCAGCAGTTGGACTAGCGGAAGTGTCTACGAGCAGTACTTC. Protein: CASSWTSGSVYEQYF. The chain recombines TRBV7-2 with TRBJ2-7, with 10 bases lining up with TRBD2. Germline V gene sequence: CDR1 SGHTA, CDR2 FQGNSA. V lost 6 bases to trimming and J lost 3 bases; unmatched junction nucleotides: 8. CDR3 size: 15 residues. Complete variable domain (other parts from reference TRBV7-2 and TRBJ2-7): GAGVSQSPSNKVTEKGKDVELRCDPISGHTALYWYRQSLGQGLEFLIYFQGNSAPDKSGLPSDRFSAERTGGSVSTLTIQRTQQEDSAVYLCASSWTSGSVYEQYFGPGTRLTVT.

The chain has TRBV4-1 and TRBJ2-7; D may be TRBD2 (6 bases). This CDR3 is 15 amino acids long. Trimming removed 2 bases at V and 6 bases at J, with 17 bases between. The germline CDR1 and CDR2 sequences are MGHRA and YSYEKL. The CDR3 protein is CASSQPDGGVREQYF. As DNA, the CDR3 is TGCGCCAGCAGCCAACCAGACGGGGGAGTACGCGAGCAGTACTTC.

The chain is built from TRBV9 and TRBJ2-5, with 13 bases lining up with TRBD2. Germline loops: CDR1 SGDLS, CDR2 YYNGEE. This CDR3 has 13 residues. V lost 8 bases, J lost 5 bases, and 3 bases stayed unmatched. CDR3 sequence reads: CASGLAGAETQYF. The CDR3 DNA reads as TGTGCCAGTGGACTAGCGGGAGCTGAGACCCAGTACTTC.

This chain links TRBV6-6 with TRBJ2-3; 7 bases fit TRBD2. In germline, CDR1 is MNHNY, CDR2 SVGAGI (reference sequence). Losses at the gene ends were 2 bases for V and 5 bases for J; bases not matched to a gene: 1. The CDR3 has 13 residues. This CDR3 is CASSYGEGDTQYF. The CDR3 nucleotides read TGTGCCAGCAGTTACGGGGAGGGAGATACGCAGTATTTT.

This clone was counted only a few times. The genes are TRBV9 and TRBJ1-2; TRBD1 might be the D (5 bases). This CDR3 contains 13 residues. Germline loops: CDR1 SGDLS, CDR2 YYNGEE. Trimming left V 4 bases short and J 8 bases short, with 15 bases between. CDR3 DNA sequence: TGTGCCAGCAGCCCGACCCCAGGGTCCGGCTACACCTTC. Translated: CASSPTPGSGYTF. Full variable domain (missing parts from reference TRBV9 and TRBJ1-2): DSGVTQTPKHLITATGQRVTLRCSPRSGDLSVYWYQQSLDQGLQFLIQYYNGEERAKGNILERFSAQQFPDLHSELNLSSLELGDSALYFCASSPTPGSGYTFGSGTRLTVV.

This clone occurred once. The chain carries TRBV2 and TRBJ2-1; 9 nucleotides match TRBD2. Germline V gene lookup returns CDR1 SNHLY and CDR2 FYNNEI. This CDR3 is built from 19 residues. V was pared by 7 bases and J by 6 bases, with 22 bases of the junction left unmatched. DNA for the CDR3: TGTGCCAGCACGGACTCGCTAGCGGGACCCTCGAAATCCCGCAATGAGCAGTTCTTC. This gives the protein CASTDSLAGPSKSRNEQFF.

The chain couples TRBV19 to TRBJ2-2; 9 positions match TRBD1. The CDR3 length is 17 residues. V dropped 3 bases and J dropped 4; count of bases not matched to a gene: 9. Looked up from germline, CDR1 is LNHDA and CDR2 is SQIVND (reference sequence). This CDR3 reads CASSILRQGVTTGELFF. The CDR3 nucleotides read TGTGCCAGTAGTATTCTTCGACAGGGGGTGACCACCGGGGAGCTGTTTTTT.

This chain joins TRBV4-1 and TRBJ2-4, with TRBD2 as a possible D gene (5 bases). The CDR3 has 18 amino acids. Germline CDR1 MGHRA, CDR2 YSYEKL. V shed 2 bases and J shed 7 bases, with 24 bases lying between them. Here the CDR3 DNA reads TGCGCCAGCAGCCAATACCCCGCCGCGCCGCGGACGGGGAACATTCAGTACTTC. Protein product: CASSQYPAAPRTGNIQYF.

The chain is built from TRBV7-6 and TRBJ1-2; possible D gene TRBD1, 6 bases. Trimming stripped 1 base from V and 3 bases from J, with 18 bases between. The germline V gene encodes CDR1 SGHVS and CDR2 FNYEAQ. The CDR3 is 17 residues long. CDR3 sequence (DNA): TGTGCCAGCAGCTTAGGTCAGGGGCCCTCTCTTGACTATGGCTACACCTTC. Residues: CASSLGQGPSLDYGYTF.

The chain links TRBV18 to TRBJ1-5; a weak D match, TRBD1 (5 bases). Germline V CDR1 and CDR2: KGHSH, LQKENI. The CDR3 length is 14 residues. V was clipped by 3 bases and J by 4 bases, with 10 bases between them. The CDR3 loop reads CASSPLDMNQPQHF. The CDR3, as DNA: TGTGCCAGCTCACCCCTGGACATGAATCAGCCCCAGCATTTT.